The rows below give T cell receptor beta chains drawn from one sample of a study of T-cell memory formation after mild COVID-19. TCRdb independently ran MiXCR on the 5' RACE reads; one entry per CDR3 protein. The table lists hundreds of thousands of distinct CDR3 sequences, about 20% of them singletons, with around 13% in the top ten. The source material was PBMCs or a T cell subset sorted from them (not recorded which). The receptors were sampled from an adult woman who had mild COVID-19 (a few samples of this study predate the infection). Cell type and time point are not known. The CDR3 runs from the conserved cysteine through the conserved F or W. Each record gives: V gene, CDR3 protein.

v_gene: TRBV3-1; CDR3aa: CASSLGHEKLFF
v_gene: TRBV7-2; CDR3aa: CASTPRETQYF
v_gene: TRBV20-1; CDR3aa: CSARDRETGIYEAFF
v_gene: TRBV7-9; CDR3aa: CASSLWPTTRFYEQYF
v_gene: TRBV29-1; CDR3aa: CSVVHRTSGFRETQYF
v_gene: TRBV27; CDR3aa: CASSFFGGIETQYF
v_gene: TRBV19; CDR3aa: CASSRGNMNTEAFF
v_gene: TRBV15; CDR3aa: CATSRDRRGLLTEAFF
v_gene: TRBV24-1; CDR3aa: CATPTSGGQAFYNEQFF
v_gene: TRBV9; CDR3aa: CASAFSGSSYEQYF
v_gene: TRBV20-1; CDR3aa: CSASGGQREGVSSTDTQYF
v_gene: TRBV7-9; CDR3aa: CASSLIRDTVTNQPQHF
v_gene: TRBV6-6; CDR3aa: CASRDADGGSYGYTF
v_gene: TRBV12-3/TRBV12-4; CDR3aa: CASSLAPEPQHF
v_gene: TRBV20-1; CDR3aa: CSARERGQGATEQFF
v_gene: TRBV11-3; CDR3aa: CASSPGGRTNEKLFF
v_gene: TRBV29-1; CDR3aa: CSVEGARTRTSGRTDTQYF
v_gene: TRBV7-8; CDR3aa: CASSHRGASGGSDTQYF
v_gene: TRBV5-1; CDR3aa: CASSLTLLAGTRETQYF
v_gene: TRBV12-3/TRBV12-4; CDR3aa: CASGGLAGVADTQYF
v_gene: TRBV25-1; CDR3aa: CASSEFGNQPQHF
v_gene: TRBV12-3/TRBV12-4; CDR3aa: CASSLARGGHYNEQSF
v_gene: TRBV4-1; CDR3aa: CASSQGSTGSFYGYTF
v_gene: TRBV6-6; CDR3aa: CASSLGGSGPDTQYF
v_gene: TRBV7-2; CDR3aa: CASSSTGGLVTDTQYF
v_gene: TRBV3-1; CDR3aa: CASSLGGGLNIQYF
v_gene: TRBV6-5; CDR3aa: CASRLGRGVEQFF
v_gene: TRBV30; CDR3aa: CAWSTTGSYEQYF
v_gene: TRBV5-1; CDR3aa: CASSLEGWETEAFF
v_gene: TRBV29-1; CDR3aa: CSVEVGSLNTGELFF
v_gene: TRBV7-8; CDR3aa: CASSISGAETQYF
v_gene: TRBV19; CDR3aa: CASTTGVGSPLHF
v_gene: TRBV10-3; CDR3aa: CAISGGHNQPQHF
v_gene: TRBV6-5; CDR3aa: CASRRLAANEQFF
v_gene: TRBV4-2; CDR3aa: CASSRQLGNSPLHF
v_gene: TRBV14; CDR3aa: CASSQGARDIQYF
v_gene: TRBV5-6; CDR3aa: CASSLALDTSSYEQYF
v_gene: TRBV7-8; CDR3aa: CASSLGLAGGWYQPQHF
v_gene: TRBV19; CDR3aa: CGSGANEQFF
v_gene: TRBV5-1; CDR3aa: CASSGLYEQYF
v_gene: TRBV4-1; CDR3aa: CASSYRPLTSNQPQHF
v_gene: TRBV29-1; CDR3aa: CSVAGEGKSYGYTF
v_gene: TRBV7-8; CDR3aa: CASSLALAGAAGGWVFF
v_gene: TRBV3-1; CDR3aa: CASSLHQDRAEAFF
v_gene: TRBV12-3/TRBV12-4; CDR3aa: CASSSSFETQYF
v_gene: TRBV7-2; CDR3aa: CASSLTGPDNEQFF
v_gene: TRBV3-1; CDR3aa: CASSEGLAEETQYF
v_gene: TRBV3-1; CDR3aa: CASSQLAGVSNTGELFF
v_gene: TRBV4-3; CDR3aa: CASSPSTRLEQFF